A single sample gave rise to the 17 T cell receptor beta chains below, sequenced in a study of early T cells in non-severe SARS-CoV-2 infection. TCRdb reprocessed the 5' RACE reads via MiXCR and lists one record per CDR3 protein. The sample consists of 45,000 or so distinct CDR3 sequences, 7% to 8% of them appearing once. Sequenced material: whole blood. Source of these receptors: an adult who was a healthcare worker with PCR-confirmed SARS-CoV-2 infection or an uninfected control (not recorded which).

This clonotype occurred many times. This chain joins TRBV5-1 and TRBJ2-2; D might be TRBD1 (5 bases). Trimming stripped 4 bases from V and 0 bases from J, with 16 bases between. This CDR3 is 17 amino acids long. Germline lookup yields CDR1 SGHRS and CDR2 YFSETQ. In DNA form, the CDR3 reads TGCGCCAGCAGCCCCATGAGCCAGGGCGCGAACACCGGGGAGCTGTTTTTT. Its translation: CASSPMSQGANTGELFF.

The chain uses TRBV20-1 and TRBJ2-3; weak D call: TRBD2 (6 bases). This CDR3 has 12 residues. Trimming left V 3 bases short and J 6 bases short, with 10 bases between. Germline V gene data show CDR1 as DFQATT and CDR2 as SNEGSKA (reference sequence). CDR3 protein: CSAREGADTQYF. The CDR3 nucleotides read TGCAGTGCTAGGGAGGGAGCGGATACGCAGTATTTT.

This clonotype was detected ten times or more. This chain joins TRBV6-2 or TRBV6-3 and TRBJ2-1; D is possibly TRBD1 (6 bases). This CDR3 region has 16 residues. V shed 7 bases and J shed 7 bases, with 23 bases lying between them. Germline V gene lookup returns CDR1 MNHEY and CDR2 SVGEGT. The CDR3, as DNA: TGTGCCAGCACCACTCCCCGGGCAGGGGTGAGGAATGAGCAGTTCTTC. Its protein product is CASTTPRAGVRNEQFF.

This clonotype was picked up many times. This chain connects TRBV20-1 to TRBJ2-5; TRBD2 agrees at 13 bases. Per germline, CDR1 DFQATT and CDR2 SNEGSKA (reference sequence). The CDR3 has 15 residues. The V gene end was trimmed by 2 bases and the J gene end by 4 bases; junction bases not matched to a gene: 4. CDR3 region: CSARTSGGVLETQYF. Written as DNA, the CDR3 is TGCAGTGCTAGAACTAGCGGGGGGGTACTAGAGACCCAGTACTTC.

CDR3 DNA sequence: TGTGCCAGCACCCTCCCGGTCAGAGGGGATTCACCCCTCCACTTT. Amino acid sequence: CASTLPVRGDSPLHF. The chain joins TRBV28 to TRBJ1-6; perhaps TRBD1 as D (5 bases). Deletions cut 7 bases from V and 8 bases from J, with 18 bases between. Per the germline V gene, CDR1 is MDHEN and CDR2 is SYDVKM. CDR3 length: 15 residues.

This clonotype was detected a few times. The chain couples TRBV6-6 to TRBJ1-1; D not resolved. The V end lost 5 bases, the J end lost 3 bases, and 10 bases lay between the germline ends. Germline V gene lookup returns CDR1 MNHNY and CDR2 SVGAGI (reference sequence). The CDR3 loop spans 13 amino acids. The CDR3 here is CASSADGYTEAFF. CDR3 DNA: TGTGCCAGCAGTGCGGACGGATACACTGAAGCTTTCTTT.

The DNA of the CDR3 is TGTGCCAGCTGCTTTCTAGCGGGGGGATTGGAGAACATTCAGTACTTC. Translated: CASCFLAGGLENIQYF. The chain is built from TRBV2 and TRBJ2-4; 11 bases fit TRBD2. Per the germline V gene, CDR1 is SNHLY and CDR2 is FYNNEI. Trimming removed 8 bases from V and 7 bases from J; junction bases left unmatched: 13. CDR3 length equals 16 residues.

This clonotype was observed many times. The V gene is TRBV6-6, the J gene TRBJ2-1, with 9 positions matching TRBD2. In germline, CDR1 is MNHNY, CDR2 SVGAGI (reference sequence). The CDR3 is 15 amino acids. V lost 3 bases to trimming and J lost 8 bases; unmatched junction nucleotides: 8. Here the CDR3 DNA reads TGTGCCAGCAGTTATGCGGGGGGGCCGATAGATGAGCAGTTCTTC. This gives the protein CASSYAGGPIDEQFF.

This clonotype was observed many times. The J gene is TRBJ2-5, the V gene TRBV12-3 or TRBV12-4; either TRBD1 or TRBD2 may fit D (5 bases each). This CDR3 has 13 amino acids. Trimming pared 4 bases from V and 1 base from J, leaving 7 bases between. The CDR3 coding sequence is TGTGCCAGCAGTTCGAGGGGCCAAGAGACCCAGTACTTC. It yields the protein CASSSRGQETQYF.

The gene calls are TRBV4-3 and TRBJ2-3, with TRBD2 matching 16 bases. The CDR3 runs 20 residues. Per germline, CDR1 LGHNA and CDR2 YSLEER. The V gene end was trimmed by 0 bases and the J gene end by 8 bases; junction bases not matched to a gene: 14. The CDR3, as DNA: TGCGCCAGCAGCCAAGATCCCCCCGGGACTAGCGGGGGGGCGGCAGCTACGCAGTATTTT. Translated, it gives CASSQDPPGTSGGAAATQYF.

This clonotype was detected many times. The genes are TRBV10-3 and TRBJ2-7; tentatively, D is TRBD2 (5 bases). Trimming stripped 4 bases from V and 5 bases from J, with 12 bases between. Germline-derived CDR1 and CDR2 are ENHRY and SYGVKD. The CDR3 consists of 13 residues. For the CDR3, the DNA is TGTGCCATCAGTGCCCGGACTTCTGACGAGCAGTACTTC. Amino acid sequence: CAISARTSDEQYF.

This clonotype was seen only a few times. This chain connects TRBV7-9 to TRBJ1-1; maybe TRBD1 (5 bases). Germline CDR1 is SEHNR and CDR2 is FQNEAQ (reference sequence). The length of the CDR3 is 15 residues. With 5 bases removed from V and 1 base from J, the gap between germline ends came to 14 bases. The CDR3: CASSGVRTGNTEAFF. CDR3 bases: TGTGCCAGCAGCGGGGTCCGTACAGGGAACACTGAAGCTTTCTTT.

This sequence joins TRBV7-2 and TRBJ1-2; D might be TRBD1 (5 bases). The V gene's germline CDR1 is SGHTA and CDR2 FQGNSA. This CDR3 spans 15 amino acids. V shed 4 bases and J shed 4 bases, with 16 bases lying between them. This CDR3 is CASSSPGTGAYGYTF. The CDR3 bases are TGTGCCAGCAGCTCGCCCGGGACCGGCGCCTATGGCTACACCTTC.

The chain combines TRBV4-3 with TRBJ2-3; 7 positions agree with TRBD2. The CDR3 extends over 15 amino acids. Germline V lookup: CDR1 LGHNA, CDR2 YSLEER. V gave up 1 base and J gave up 5 bases; unmatched junction bases: 6. The CDR3: CASSQGAGRVDTQYF. In nucleotides, the CDR3 is TGCGCCAGCAGCCAAGGGGCGGGGAGGGTAGATACGCAGTATTTT.

The chain carries TRBV28 and TRBJ2-3, with TRBD1 matching over 9 bases. The CDR3 has 18 residues. The junction had 18 bases not matched to a gene; V was cut back by 1 base and J by 10 bases. Germline lookup yields CDR1 MDHEN and CDR2 SYDVKM. As DNA, the CDR3 is TGTGCCAGCAGTTTATTAGGGATCCGGGACAGGGTAAGCGGAGCGCAGTATTTT. Protein sequence: CASSLLGIRDRVSGAQYF.

There are a few counts of this clonotype. The V call is TRBV6-1, the J call TRBJ1-2, with D possibly matching TRBD1 (6 bases). The V end was cut by 11 bases, the J end by 8 bases, with 18 bases between. Germline V CDR1 and CDR2: MNHNS, SASEGT. The CDR3 runs 12 residues. The CDR3 bases are TGTGCCGGGGGGCAGATAGTTATGGGCTACACCTTC. This codes for CAGGQIVMGYTF.

This clonotype was counted only a few times. The V gene is TRBV10-3, the J gene TRBJ2-7, with TRBD2 identical over 11 bases. V shed 6 bases and J 0 bases; nucleotides not matched to a gene: 1. From germline, CDR1 is ENHRY and CDR2 SYGVKD. CDR3 length: 14 amino acids. The CDR3 is CAIRGLAASYEQYF. As DNA, the CDR3 is TGTGCCATCAGGGGACTAGCGGCCTCCTACGAGCAGTACTTC.